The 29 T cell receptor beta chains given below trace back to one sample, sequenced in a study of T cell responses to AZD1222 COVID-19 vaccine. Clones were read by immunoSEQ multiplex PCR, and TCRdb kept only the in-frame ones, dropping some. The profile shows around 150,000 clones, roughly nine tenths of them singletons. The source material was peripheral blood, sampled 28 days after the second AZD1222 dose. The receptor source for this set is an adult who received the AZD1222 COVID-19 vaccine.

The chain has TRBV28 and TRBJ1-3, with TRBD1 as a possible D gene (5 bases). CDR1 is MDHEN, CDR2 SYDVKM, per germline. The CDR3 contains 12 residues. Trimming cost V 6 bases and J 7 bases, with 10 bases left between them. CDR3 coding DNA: TGTGCCAGCAGCCCGCGGGGGAACACCATATATTTT. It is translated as CASSPRGNTIYF. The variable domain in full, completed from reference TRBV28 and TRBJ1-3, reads DVKVTQSSRYLVKRTGEKVFLECVQDMDHENMFWYRQDPGLGLRLIYFSYDVKMKEKGDIPEGYSVSREKKERFSLILESASTNQTSMYLCASSPRGNTIYFGEGSWLTVV.

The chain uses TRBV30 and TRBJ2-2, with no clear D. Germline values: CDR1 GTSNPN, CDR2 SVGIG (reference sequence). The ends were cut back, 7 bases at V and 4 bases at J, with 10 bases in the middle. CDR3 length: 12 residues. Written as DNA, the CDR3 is TGTGCCTTTCCCTGGGTCACCGGGGAGCTGTTTTTT. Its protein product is CAFPWVTGELFF. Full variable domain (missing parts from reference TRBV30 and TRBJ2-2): SQTIHQWPATLVQPVGSPLSLECTVEGTSNPNLYWYRQAAGRGLQLLFYSVGIGQISSEVPQNLSASRPQDRQFILSSKKLLLSDSGFYLCAFPWVTGELFFGEGSRLTVL.

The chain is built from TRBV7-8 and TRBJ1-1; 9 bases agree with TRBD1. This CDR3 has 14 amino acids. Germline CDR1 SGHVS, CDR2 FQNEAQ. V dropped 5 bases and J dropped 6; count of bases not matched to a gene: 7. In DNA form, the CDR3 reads TGTGCCAGCAGCCCGGACAGGGGTGAGGCTGAAGCTTTCTTT. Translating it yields CASSPDRGEAEAFF.

CDR3 in amino acids: CSAHVGSGANVLTF. CDR3 bases: TGCAGCGCCCATGTGGGGTCTGGGGCCAACGTCCTGACTTTC. The chain uses TRBV29-1 and TRBJ2-6; no clear D. Trimming took off 7 bases at V and 1 base at J, with 11 bases between the two ends. Germline CDR1 is SQVTM and CDR2 is ANQGSEA. The CDR3 consists of 14 residues. The full variable domain, rest sourced from reference TRBV29-1 and TRBJ2-6, is SAVISQKPSRDICQRGTSLTIQCQVDSQVTMMFWYRQQPGQSLTLIATANQGSEATYESGFVIDKFPISRPNLTFSTLTVSNMSPEDSSIYLCSAHVGSGANVLTFGAGSRLTVL.

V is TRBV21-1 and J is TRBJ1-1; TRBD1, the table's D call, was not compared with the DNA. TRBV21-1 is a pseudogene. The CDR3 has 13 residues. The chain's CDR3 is CASPPTENTEAFF. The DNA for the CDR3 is TGTGCCAGCCCTCCGACAGAGAACACTGAAGCTTTCTTT.

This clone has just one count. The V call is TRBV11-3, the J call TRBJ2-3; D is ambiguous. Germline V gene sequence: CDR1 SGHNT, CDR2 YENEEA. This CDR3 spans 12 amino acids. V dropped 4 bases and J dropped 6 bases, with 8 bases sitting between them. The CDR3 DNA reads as TGTGCCAGCAGCTCTTCGGCGGATACGCAGTATTTT. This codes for CASSSSADTQYF. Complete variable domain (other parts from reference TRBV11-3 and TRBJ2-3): EAGVVQSPRYKIIEKKQPVAFWCNPISGHNTLYWYLQNLGQGPELLIRYENEEAVDDSQLPKDRFSAERLKGVDSTLKIQPAELGDSAVYLCASSSSADTQYFGPGTRLTVL.

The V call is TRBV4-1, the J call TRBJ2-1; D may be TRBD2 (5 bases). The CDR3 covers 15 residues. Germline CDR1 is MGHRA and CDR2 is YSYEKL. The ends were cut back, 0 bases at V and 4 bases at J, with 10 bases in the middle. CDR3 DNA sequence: TGCGCCAGCAGCCAAGACAGCGGAATTTACAATGAGCAGTTCTTC. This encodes CASSQDSGIYNEQFF.

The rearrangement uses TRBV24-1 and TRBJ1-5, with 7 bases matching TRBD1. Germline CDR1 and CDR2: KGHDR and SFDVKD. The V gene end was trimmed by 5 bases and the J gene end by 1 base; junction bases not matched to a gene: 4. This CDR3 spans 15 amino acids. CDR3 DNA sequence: TGTGCCACCAGTGGTAGGGGGCAAAGCAATCAGCCCCAGCATTTT. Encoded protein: CATSGRGQSNQPQHF.

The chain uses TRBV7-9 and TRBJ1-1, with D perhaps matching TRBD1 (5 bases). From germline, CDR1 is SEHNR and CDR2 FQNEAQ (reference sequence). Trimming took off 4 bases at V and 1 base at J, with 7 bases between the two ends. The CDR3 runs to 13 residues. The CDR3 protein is CASSYTGNTEAFF. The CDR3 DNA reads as TGTGCCAGCAGCTACACAGGGAACACTGAAGCTTTCTTT.

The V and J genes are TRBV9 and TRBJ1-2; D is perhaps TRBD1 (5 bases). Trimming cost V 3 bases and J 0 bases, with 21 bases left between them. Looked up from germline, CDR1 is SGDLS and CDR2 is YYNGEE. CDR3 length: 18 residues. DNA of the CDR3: TGTGCCAGCAGCGCGGACGCGGACACGGCCTCGGCTAACTATGGCTACACCTTC. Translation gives CASSADADTASANYGYTF.

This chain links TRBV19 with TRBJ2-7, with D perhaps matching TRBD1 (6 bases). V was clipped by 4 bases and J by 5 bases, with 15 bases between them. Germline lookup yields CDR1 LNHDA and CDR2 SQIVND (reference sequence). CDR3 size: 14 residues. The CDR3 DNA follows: TGTGCCAGTAGTACATGGACAGCCTCACACGAGCAGTACTTC. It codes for CASSTWTASHEQYF. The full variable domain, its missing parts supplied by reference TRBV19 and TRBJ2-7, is DGGITQSPKYLFRKEGQNVTLSCEQNLNHDAMYWYRQDPGQGLRLIYYSQIVNDFQKGDIAEGYSVSREKKESFPLTVTSAQKNPTAFYLCASSTWTASHEQYFGPGTRLTVT.

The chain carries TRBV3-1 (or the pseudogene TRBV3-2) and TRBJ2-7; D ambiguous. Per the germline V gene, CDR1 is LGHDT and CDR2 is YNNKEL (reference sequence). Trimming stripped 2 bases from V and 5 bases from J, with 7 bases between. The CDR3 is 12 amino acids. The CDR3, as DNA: TGTGCCAGCAGCCAACGGGTGCACGAGCAGTACTTC. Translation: CASSQRVHEQYF.

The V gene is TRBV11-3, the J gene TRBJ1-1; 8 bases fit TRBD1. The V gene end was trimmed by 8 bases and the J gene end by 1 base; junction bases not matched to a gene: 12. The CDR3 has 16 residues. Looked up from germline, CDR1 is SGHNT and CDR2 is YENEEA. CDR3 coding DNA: TGTGCCAGCGGGGACCGAAGACAGGGGCGGAACACTGAAGCTTTCTTT. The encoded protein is CASGDRRQGRNTEAFF.

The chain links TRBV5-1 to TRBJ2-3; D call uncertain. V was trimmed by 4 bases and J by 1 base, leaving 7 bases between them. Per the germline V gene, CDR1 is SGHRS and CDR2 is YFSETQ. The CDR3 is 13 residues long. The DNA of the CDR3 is TGCGCCAGCAGCGAAGCAGGCACAGATACGCAGTATTTT. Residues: CASSEAGTDTQYF.

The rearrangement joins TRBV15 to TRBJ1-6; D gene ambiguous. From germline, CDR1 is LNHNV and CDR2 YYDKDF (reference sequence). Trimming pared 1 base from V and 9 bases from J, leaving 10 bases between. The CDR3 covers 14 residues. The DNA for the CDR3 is TGTGCCACCAGCAGAGTTCCAGTTGGTTCACCCCTCCACTTT. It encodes CATSRVPVGSPLHF.

The CDR3 reads CASSAYNEQFF. CDR3 bases: TGTGCCAGCAGCGCTTACAATGAGCAGTTCTTC. The chain links TRBV7-9 to TRBJ2-1; D is ambiguous. The V end was cut by 5 bases, the J end by 4 bases, with 3 bases between. Germline CDR1 and CDR2: SEHNR and FQNEAQ (reference sequence). The CDR3 length is 11 residues.

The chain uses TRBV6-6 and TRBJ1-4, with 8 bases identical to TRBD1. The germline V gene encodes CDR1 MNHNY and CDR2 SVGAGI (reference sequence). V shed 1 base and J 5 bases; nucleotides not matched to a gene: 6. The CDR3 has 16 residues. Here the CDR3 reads CASSYLQGAGNEKLFF. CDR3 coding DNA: TGTGCCAGCAGTTACTTGCAGGGGGCGGGGAATGAAAAACTGTTTTTT.

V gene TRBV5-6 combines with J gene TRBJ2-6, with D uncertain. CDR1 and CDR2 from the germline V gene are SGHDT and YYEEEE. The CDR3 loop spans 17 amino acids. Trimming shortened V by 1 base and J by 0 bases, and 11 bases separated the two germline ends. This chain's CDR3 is CASSLRVTSSGANVLTF. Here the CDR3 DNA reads TGTGCCAGCAGCTTGCGGGTTACCTCCTCTGGGGCCAACGTCCTGACTTTC.

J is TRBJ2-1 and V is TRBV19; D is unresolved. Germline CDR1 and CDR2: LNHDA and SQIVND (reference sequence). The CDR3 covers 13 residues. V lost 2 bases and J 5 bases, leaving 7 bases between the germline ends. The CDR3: CASSISIHNEQFF. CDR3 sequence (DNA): TGTGCCAGTAGTATAAGCATCCACAATGAGCAGTTCTTC.

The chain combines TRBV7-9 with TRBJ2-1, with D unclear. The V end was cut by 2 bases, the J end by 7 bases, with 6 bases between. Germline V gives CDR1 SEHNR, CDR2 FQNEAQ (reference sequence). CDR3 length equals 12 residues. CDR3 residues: CASSLTRNEQFF. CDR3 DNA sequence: TGTGCCAGCAGCTTAACCCGAAATGAGCAGTTCTTC. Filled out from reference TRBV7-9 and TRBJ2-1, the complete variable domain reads DTGVSQNPRHKITKRGQNVTFRCDPISEHNRLYWYRQTLGQGPEFLTYFQNEAQLEKSRLLSDRFSAERPKGSFSTLEIQRTEQGDSAMYLCASSLTRNEQFFGPGTRLTVL.

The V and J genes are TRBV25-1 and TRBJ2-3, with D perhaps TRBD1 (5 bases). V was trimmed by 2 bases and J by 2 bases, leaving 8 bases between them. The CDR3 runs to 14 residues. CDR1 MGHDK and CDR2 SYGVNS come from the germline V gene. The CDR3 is CASSEGGHTDTQYF. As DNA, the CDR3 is TGTGCCAGCAGTGAAGGCGGACACACAGATACGCAGTATTTT.

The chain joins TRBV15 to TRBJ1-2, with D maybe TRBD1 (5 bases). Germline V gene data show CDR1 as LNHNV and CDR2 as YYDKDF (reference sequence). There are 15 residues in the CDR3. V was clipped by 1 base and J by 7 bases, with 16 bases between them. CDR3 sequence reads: CATSRGPGEIVGYTF. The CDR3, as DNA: TGTGCCACCAGCAGAGGTCCGGGGGAAATAGTTGGCTACACCTTC.

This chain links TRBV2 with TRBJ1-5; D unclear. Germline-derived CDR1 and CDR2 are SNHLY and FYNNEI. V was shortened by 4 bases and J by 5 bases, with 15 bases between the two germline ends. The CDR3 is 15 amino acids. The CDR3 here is CASSGRESSDQPQHF. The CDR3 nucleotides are TGTGCCAGCAGTGGACGGGAATCTTCGGATCAGCCCCAGCATTTT. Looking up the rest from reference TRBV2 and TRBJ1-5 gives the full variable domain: EPEVTQTPSHQVTQMGQEVILRCVPISNHLYFYWYRQILGQKVEFLVSFYNNEISEKSEIFDDQFSVERPDGSNFTLKIRSTKLEDSAMYFCASSGRESSDQPQHFGDGTRLSIL.

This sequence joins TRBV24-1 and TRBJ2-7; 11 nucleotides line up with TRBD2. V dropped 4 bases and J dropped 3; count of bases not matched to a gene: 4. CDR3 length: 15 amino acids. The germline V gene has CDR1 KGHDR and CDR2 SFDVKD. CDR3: CATSETSGKYYEQYF. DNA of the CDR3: TGTGCCACCAGTGAGACTAGCGGGAAATACTACGAGCAGTACTTC.

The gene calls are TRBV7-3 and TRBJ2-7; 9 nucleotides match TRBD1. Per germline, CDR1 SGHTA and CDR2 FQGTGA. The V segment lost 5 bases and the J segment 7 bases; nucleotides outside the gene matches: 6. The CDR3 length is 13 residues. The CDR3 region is CASSVQGAREQYF. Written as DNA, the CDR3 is TGTGCCAGCAGCGTACAGGGGGCGAGGGAGCAGTACTTC.

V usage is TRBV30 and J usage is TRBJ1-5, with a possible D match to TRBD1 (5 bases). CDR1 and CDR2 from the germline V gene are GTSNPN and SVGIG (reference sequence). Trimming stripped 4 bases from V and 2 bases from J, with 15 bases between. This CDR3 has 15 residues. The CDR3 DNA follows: TGTGCCTGGACTATAAGGGGAGGGGGCAATCAGCCCCAGCATTTT. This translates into CAWTIRGGGNQPQHF.

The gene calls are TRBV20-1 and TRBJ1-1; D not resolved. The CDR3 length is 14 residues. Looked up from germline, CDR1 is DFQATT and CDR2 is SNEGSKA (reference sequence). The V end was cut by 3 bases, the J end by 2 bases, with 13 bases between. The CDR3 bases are TGCAGTGCTAGTTCCCCGGACGCAAACACTGAAGCTTTCTTT. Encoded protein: CSASSPDANTEAFF.

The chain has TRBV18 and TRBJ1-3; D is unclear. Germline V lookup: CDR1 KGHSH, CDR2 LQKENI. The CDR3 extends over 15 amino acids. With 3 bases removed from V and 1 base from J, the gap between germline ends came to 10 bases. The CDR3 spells CASSPLDGSGNTIYF. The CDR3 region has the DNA TGTGCCAGCTCACCCCTGGACGGATCTGGAAACACCATATATTTT.

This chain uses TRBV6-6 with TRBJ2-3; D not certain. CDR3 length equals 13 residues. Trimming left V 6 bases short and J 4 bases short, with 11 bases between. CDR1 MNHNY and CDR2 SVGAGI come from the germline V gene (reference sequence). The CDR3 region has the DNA TGTGCCAGCAGCCGAGACAACCCAGATACGCAGTATTTT. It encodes CASSRDNPDTQYF.